The clone carrying this T cell receptor beta chain was counted between two and nine times. The data were obtained in a study of T cells after yellow fever vaccination. A single record per CDR3 protein comes from TCRdb applying MiXCR to the 5' RACE reads. Seen here are about 550,000 distinct CDR3 sequences, under 25% observed once, and the top ten hold 13% to 15%. The CDR3 extends over 17 amino acids. In germline, CDR1 is MNHEY, CDR2 SVGAGI. V shed 0 bases and J 2 bases; nucleotides not matched to a gene: 6. The origin of this receptor is a man aged 30 to 39 who received the YFV17D yellow fever vaccine. This chain links TRBV6-5 with TRBJ2-2; 7 positions match TRBD2. The sequences come from PBMCs, collected 15 days after the yellow fever booster vaccination. CDR3 sequence: CASSYSTSGVNTGELFF. CDR3 DNA: TGTGCCAGCAGTTACTCGACCAGCGGGGTTAACACCGGGGAGCTGTTTTTT.